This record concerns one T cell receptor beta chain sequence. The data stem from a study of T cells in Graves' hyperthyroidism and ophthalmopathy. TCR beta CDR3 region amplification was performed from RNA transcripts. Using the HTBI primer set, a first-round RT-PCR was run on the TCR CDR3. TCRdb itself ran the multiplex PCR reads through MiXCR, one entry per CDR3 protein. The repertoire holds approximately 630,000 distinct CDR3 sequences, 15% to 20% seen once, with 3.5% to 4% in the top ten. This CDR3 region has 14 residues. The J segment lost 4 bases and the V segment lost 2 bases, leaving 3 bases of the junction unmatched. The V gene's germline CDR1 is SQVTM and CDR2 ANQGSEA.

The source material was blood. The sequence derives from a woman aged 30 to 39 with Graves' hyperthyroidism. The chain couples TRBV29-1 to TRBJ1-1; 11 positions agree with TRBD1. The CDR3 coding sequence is TGCAGCGTTGAATATGGGACAGGGGGCACTGAAGCTTTCTTT. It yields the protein CSVEYGTGGTEAFF.